The following is a T cell receptor beta chain sequence with its context. Its antigen is not identified. The entry originates in a study of monozygotic twins with inflammatory bowel disease. TCRdb re-called the 5' RACE reads; every CDR3 protein appears as one record, without DNA. The listing records 350,000 to 500,000 distinct CDR3 sequences. Germline V gene sequence: CDR1 SGHRS, CDR2 YFSETQ. The CDR3 sequence is 14 residues long. Notes on the study in general: Researchers reported no repertoire similarity difference between concordant and discordant twins, possibly from limited power.

This rearrangement joins TRBV5-1 to TRBJ2-5. Sequencing used blood. This TCR came from a human donor with ulcerative colitis or Crohn's disease, or a healthy co-twin of an affected twin (not recorded which). The CDR3 sequence is CASSPFDYQETQYF.